This record looks at one T cell receptor beta chain sequence and its context. This record comes from a study of blood T cell repertoires in COVID-19. Here immunoSEQ multiplex PCR was the method, and the copy in TCRdb shows in-frame clones only, minus some. The sample lists 310,000 or so clones; roughly 91% were seen once. Trimming cost V 1 base and J 5 bases, with 9 bases left between them. CDR1 and CDR2 from the germline V gene are SGHTA and FQGNSA. This CDR3 spans 13 amino acids. The sequence was obtained from a man aged 45-60 years with active or convalescent COVID-19. Sequencing used peripheral blood. The rearrangement links TRBV7-2 to TRBJ2-7, with no clear D. This CDR3 reads CASSLEPGNEQYF. The CDR3 nucleotides are TGTGCCAGCAGCTTAGAACCGGGTAACGAGCAGTACTTC.